The rows below give T cell receptor beta chains drawn from one sample of a study of T cells of healthy individuals. One entry per CDR3 protein results from TCRdb running MiXCR on the 5' RACE reads. Among approximately 100,000 distinct CDR3 sequences, 17% were seen once, and the ten largest hold more than 5.5%. Receptor source: a human donor in good health. CDR3s include the opening cysteine and the closing phenylalanine or tryptophan. Each record gives: CDR3 protein, CDR3 DNA, J gene, D gene, clone size, V gene. D genes are given only for firm matches. Clone size, where shown, is once, few, many, or a class for clones that have expanded.

cdr3_aa: CSARVYLQETQYF; cdr3_nt: TGCAGTGCTAGGGTATATCTTCAAGAGACCCAGTACTTC; j_call: TRBJ2-5; d_call: NA; clone_size: many; v_call: TRBV20-1
cdr3_aa: CASSSILEQYF; cdr3_nt: TGTGCCAGCAGTTCGATTCTCGAGCAGTACTTC; j_call: TRBJ2-7; d_call: NA; clone_size: few; v_call: TRBV28
cdr3_aa: CAISGGRTYEQYF; cdr3_nt: TGTGCCATCAGTGGGGGGAGAACCTACGAGCAGTACTTC; j_call: TRBJ2-7; d_call: NA; clone_size: NA; v_call: TRBV10-3
cdr3_aa: CASRVLVTGELFF; cdr3_nt: TGTGCCAGCAGAGTTCTAGTGACCGGGGAGCTGTTTTTT; j_call: TRBJ2-2; d_call: NA; clone_size: NA; v_call: TRBV6-1
cdr3_aa: CASSATGLAVNTGELFF; cdr3_nt: TGTGCCAGCAGCGCAACGGGACTAGCGGTGAACACCGGGGAGCTGTTTTTT; j_call: TRBJ2-2; d_call: TRBD2; clone_size: few; v_call: TRBV7-6
cdr3_aa: CASKNNGASDEQFF; cdr3_nt: TGTGCCAGCAAAAATAACGGCGCTTCGGATGAGCAGTTCTTC; j_call: TRBJ2-1; d_call: NA; clone_size: NA; v_call: TRBV6-2/TRBV6-3
cdr3_aa: CASSTPGRWGTDNEQFF; cdr3_nt: TGTGCCAGCAGTACTCCCGGGCGATGGGGCACAGACAATGAGCAGTTCTTC; j_call: TRBJ2-1; d_call: NA; clone_size: few; v_call: TRBV19
cdr3_aa: CASSQGGRGRTEAFF; cdr3_nt: TGCGCCAGCAGTCAGGGAGGCAGGGGTAGAACTGAAGCTTTCTTT; j_call: TRBJ1-1; d_call: NA; clone_size: NA; v_call: TRBV23-1
cdr3_aa: CASSDPTRLAGELFF; cdr3_nt: TGTGCCAGCAGTGACCCTACAAGGTTGGCCGGGGAGCTGTTTTTT; j_call: TRBJ2-2; d_call: NA; clone_size: few; v_call: TRBV6-2/TRBV6-3
cdr3_aa: CSARVVTAYNEQFF; cdr3_nt: TGCAGTGCTAGAGTTGTTACCGCCTACAATGAGCAGTTCTTC; j_call: TRBJ2-1; d_call: NA; clone_size: few; v_call: TRBV20-1
cdr3_aa: CASSESVTGELFF; cdr3_nt: TGCGCCAGCAGCGAGAGTGTGACCGGGGAGCTGTTTTTT; j_call: TRBJ2-2; d_call: NA; clone_size: NA; v_call: TRBV5-1
cdr3_aa: CASRRQGQSAPQHF; cdr3_nt: TGTGCCAGCAGGCGGCAGGGGCAATCAGCGCCCCAGCATTTT; j_call: TRBJ1-5; d_call: NA; clone_size: many; v_call: TRBV2
cdr3_aa: CASSLPGTSSGNTIYF; cdr3_nt: TGTGCCAGCAGCTTGCCAGGGACGAGCTCTGGAAACACCATATATTTT; j_call: TRBJ1-3; d_call: NA; clone_size: NA; v_call: TRBV7-9
cdr3_aa: CASSEEGENSPLHF; cdr3_nt: TGTGCCAGCAGTGAGGAGGGGGAGAATTCACCCCTCCACTTT; j_call: TRBJ1-6; d_call: NA; clone_size: many; v_call: TRBV6-4
cdr3_aa: CASSLQGANTEAFF; cdr3_nt: TGTGCCAGCAGCTTACAGGGGGCCAACACTGAAGCTTTCTTT; j_call: TRBJ1-1; d_call: TRBD1; clone_size: many; v_call: TRBV5-4
cdr3_aa: CASSEEQGQGNQPQHF; cdr3_nt: TGTGCCAGCAGTGAAGAGCAGGGACAGGGCAATCAGCCCCAGCATTTT; j_call: TRBJ1-5; d_call: TRBD1; clone_size: NA; v_call: TRBV2
cdr3_aa: CACHRDRGADTQYF; cdr3_nt: TGTGCCTGCCATAGGGACAGGGGCGCAGATACGCAGTATTTT; j_call: TRBJ2-3; d_call: TRBD1; clone_size: NA; v_call: TRBV6-1
cdr3_aa: CATRAGGRAKNIQYF; cdr3_nt: TGTGCCACCAGAGCTGGGGGGCGAGCCAAAAACATTCAGTACTTC; j_call: TRBJ2-4; d_call: NA; clone_size: few; v_call: TRBV15
cdr3_aa: CSARDPGRPNYGYTF; cdr3_nt: TGCAGTGCTAGAGATCCGGGGCGACCTAACTATGGCTACACCTTC; j_call: TRBJ1-2; d_call: NA; clone_size: few; v_call: TRBV20-1
cdr3_aa: CATSRGSGTAEKLFF; cdr3_nt: TGTGCCACCAGCAGAGGAAGCGGGACAGCAGAAAAACTGTTTTTT; j_call: TRBJ1-4; d_call: TRBD1; clone_size: few; v_call: TRBV15
cdr3_aa: CASRLDRRGSYEQYF; cdr3_nt: TGTGCCAGCAGACTGGACAGAAGGGGCTCCTACGAGCAGTACTTC; j_call: TRBJ2-7; d_call: NA; clone_size: NA; v_call: TRBV28
cdr3_aa: CASSGRYEQYF; cdr3_nt: TGTGCCAGCAGCGGGAGGTACGAGCAGTACTTC; j_call: TRBJ2-7; d_call: TRBD2; clone_size: many; v_call: TRBV6-5
cdr3_aa: CASSREGQPQHF; cdr3_nt: TGTGCCAGCAGCCGGGAGGGACAGCCCCAGCATTTT; j_call: TRBJ1-5; d_call: NA; clone_size: many; v_call: TRBV11-2
cdr3_aa: CASSLQSDRTNQPQHF; cdr3_nt: TGTGCCAGCAGCCTGCAATCGGACAGGACCAATCAGCCCCAGCATTTT; j_call: TRBJ1-5; d_call: TRBD1; clone_size: few; v_call: TRBV4-2
cdr3_aa: CTIQNFPSYEQYF; cdr3_nt: TGTACCATCCAAAATTTTCCTTCCTACGAGCAGTACTTC; j_call: TRBJ2-7; d_call: NA; clone_size: NA; v_call: TRBV6-4
cdr3_aa: CASSSTNNSPLHF; cdr3_nt: TGTGCCAGCAGCTCAACAAATAATTCACCCCTCCACTTT; j_call: TRBJ1-6; d_call: NA; clone_size: NA; v_call: TRBV7-9
cdr3_aa: CSARDGGKGLYEQYF; cdr3_nt: TGCAGTGCCCGAGATGGCGGTAAAGGCCTCTACGAGCAGTACTTC; j_call: TRBJ2-7; d_call: NA; clone_size: NA; v_call: TRBV20-1
cdr3_aa: CSARGQGGTGELFF; cdr3_nt: TGCAGTGCTAGAGGGCAGGGTGGCACCGGGGAGCTGTTTTTT; j_call: TRBJ2-2; d_call: NA; clone_size: NA; v_call: TRBV20-1
cdr3_aa: CASSPRPQITDTQYF; cdr3_nt: TGTGCCAGCAGTCCGAGACCCCAGATCACAGATACGCAGTATTTT; j_call: TRBJ2-3; d_call: NA; clone_size: few; v_call: TRBV6-2/TRBV6-3